The clone carrying this T cell receptor beta chain has only a few counts. The record originates from a study of human T cells and chemical hapten exposure. Time point specified: pre-sensitization, week 0. The treatment: therapeutic diphenylcyclopropenone sensitization with weekly scalp DPC. Trimming took 2 bases from V and 2 from J; bases not matched to a gene: 13. CDR1 and CDR2 from the germline V gene are KGHSH and LQKENI. The CDR3 runs 18 residues. TCRdb redid the calling of the RACE reads with MiXCR, one entry per CDR3 protein. The sample has more than 80,000 distinct CDR3 sequences, 12% seen once.

The chain is built from TRBV18 and TRBJ2-7; 9 bases map to TRBD1. The sequence was collected from a woman in her forties or fifties with alopecia areata. Some clones in this sample may be carry-over from other donors' samples. Sample: whole blood, taken in connection with sensitization to the hapten diphenylcyclopropenone (DPC). The CDR3 region has the DNA TGTGCCAGCTCACCAGGGCCCCCTGGGACAGGGAGGACCTACGAGCAGTACTTC. This sequence encodes CASSPGPPGTGRTYEQYF. Full variable domain (missing parts from reference TRBV18 and TRBJ2-7): NAGVMQNPRHLVRRRGQEARLRCSPMKGHSHVYWYRQLPEEGLKFMVYLQKENIIDESGMPKERFSAEFPKEGPSILRIQQVVRGDSAAYFCASSPGPPGTGRTYEQYFGPGTRLTVT.